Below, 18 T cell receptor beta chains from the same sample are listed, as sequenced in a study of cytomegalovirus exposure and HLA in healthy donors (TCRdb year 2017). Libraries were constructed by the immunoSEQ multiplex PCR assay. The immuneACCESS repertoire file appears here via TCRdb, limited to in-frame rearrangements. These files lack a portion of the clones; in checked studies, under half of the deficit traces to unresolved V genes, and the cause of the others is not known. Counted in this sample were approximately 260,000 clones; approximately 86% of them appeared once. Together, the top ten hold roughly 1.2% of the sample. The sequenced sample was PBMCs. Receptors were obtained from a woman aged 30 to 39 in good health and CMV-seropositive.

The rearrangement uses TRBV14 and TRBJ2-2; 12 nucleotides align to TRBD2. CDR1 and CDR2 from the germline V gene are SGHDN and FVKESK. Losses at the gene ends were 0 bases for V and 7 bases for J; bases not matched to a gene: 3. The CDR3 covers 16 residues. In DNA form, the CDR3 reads TGTGCCAGCAGCCAAGATACACTAGCGGGAGGCGGGGAGCTGTTTTTT. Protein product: CASSQDTLAGGGELFF.

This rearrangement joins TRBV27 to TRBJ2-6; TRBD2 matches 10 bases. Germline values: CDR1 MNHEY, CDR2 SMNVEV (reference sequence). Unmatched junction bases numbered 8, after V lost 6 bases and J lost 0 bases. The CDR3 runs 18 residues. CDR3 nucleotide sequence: TGTGCCAGCAGGGACTCATCTAGCGGGAGCTCTGGGGCCAACGTCCTGACTTTC. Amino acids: CASRDSSSGSSGANVLTF. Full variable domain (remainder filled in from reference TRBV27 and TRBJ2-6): EAQVTQNPRYLITVTGKKLTVTCSQNMNHEYMSWYRQDPGLGLRQIYYSMNVEVTDKGDVPEGYKVSRKEKRNFPLILESPSPNQTSLYFCASRDSSSGSSGANVLTFGAGSRLTVL.

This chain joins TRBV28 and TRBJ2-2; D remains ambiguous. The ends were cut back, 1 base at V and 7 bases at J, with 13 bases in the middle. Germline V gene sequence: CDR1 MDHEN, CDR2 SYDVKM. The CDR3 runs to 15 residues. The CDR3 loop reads CASSLFPARGGELFF. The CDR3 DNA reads TGTGCCAGCAGTTTATTCCCAGCCCGAGGCGGGGAGCTGTTTTTT.

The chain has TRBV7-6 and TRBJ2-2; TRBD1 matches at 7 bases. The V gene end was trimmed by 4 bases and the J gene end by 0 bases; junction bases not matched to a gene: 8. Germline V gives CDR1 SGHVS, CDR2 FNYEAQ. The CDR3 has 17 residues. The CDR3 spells CASSSYRGISNTGELFF. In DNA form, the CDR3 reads TGTGCCAGCAGCTCTTACAGGGGAATCTCGAACACCGGGGAGCTGTTTTTT.

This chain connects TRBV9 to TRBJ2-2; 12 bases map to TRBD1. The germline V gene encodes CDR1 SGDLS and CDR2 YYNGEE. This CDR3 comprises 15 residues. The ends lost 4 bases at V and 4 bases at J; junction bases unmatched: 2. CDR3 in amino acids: CASSSGQGATGELFF. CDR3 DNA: TGTGCCAGCAGCTCGGGACAGGGGGCCACCGGGGAGCTGTTTTTT.

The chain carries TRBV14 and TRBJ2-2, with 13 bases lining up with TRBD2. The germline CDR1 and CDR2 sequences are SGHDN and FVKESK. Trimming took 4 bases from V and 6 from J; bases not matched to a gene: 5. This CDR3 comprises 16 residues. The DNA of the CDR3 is TGTGCCAGCAGCCTCGGGGGACTAGCGGGATCCGGGGAGCTGTTTTTT. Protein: CASSLGGLAGSGELFF.

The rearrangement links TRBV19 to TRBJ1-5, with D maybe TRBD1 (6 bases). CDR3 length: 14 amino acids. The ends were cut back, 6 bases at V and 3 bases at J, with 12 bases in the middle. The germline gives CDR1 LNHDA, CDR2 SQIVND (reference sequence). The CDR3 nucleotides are TGTGCCAGTAGCGGCGGACAGAACAATCAGCCCCAGCATTTT. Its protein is CASSGGQNNQPQHF.

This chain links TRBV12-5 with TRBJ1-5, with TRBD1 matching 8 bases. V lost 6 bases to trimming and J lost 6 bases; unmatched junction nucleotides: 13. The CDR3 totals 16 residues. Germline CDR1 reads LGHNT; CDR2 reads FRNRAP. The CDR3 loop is CASGPGQGSVVQPQHF. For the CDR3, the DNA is TGTGCTAGTGGACCCGGACAGGGATCGGTGGTTCAGCCCCAGCATTTT.

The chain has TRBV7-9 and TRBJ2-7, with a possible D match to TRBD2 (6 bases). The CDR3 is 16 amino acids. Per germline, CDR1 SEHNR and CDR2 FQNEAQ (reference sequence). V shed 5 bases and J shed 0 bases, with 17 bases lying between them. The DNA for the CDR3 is TGTGCCAGCAGCCCCCTCGGGGGTGGGAGCTCCTACGAGCAGTACTTC. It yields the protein CASSPLGGGSSYEQYF.

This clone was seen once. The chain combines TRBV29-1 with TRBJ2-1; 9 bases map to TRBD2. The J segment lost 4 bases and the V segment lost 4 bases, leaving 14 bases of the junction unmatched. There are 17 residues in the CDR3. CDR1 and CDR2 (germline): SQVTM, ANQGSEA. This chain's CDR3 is CSVVAGGSSRIYNEQFF. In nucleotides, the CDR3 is TGCAGCGTTGTTGCGGGAGGGTCGTCGCGGATATACAATGAGCAGTTCTTC.

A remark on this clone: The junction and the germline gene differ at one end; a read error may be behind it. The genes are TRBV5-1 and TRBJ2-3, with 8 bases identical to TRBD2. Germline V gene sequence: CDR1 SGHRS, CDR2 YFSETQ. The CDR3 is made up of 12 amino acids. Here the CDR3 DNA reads TGCGCCAGCAGCTTGGATTTTAGGGGACTAGTCTTT. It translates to CASSLDFRGLVF.

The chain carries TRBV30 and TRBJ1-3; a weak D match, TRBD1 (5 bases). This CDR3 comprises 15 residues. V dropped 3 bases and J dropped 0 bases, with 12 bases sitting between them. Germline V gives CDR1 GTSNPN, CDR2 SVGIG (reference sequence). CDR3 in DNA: TGTGCCTGGAGCACAGGCCCTTCCTCTGGAAACACCATATATTTT. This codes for CAWSTGPSSGNTIYF.

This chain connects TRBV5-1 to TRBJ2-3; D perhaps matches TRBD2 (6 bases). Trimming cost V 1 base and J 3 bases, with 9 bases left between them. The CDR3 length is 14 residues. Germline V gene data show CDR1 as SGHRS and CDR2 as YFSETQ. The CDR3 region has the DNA TGCGCCAGCAGCTTGTCAGGAGGGACAGATACGCAGTATTTT. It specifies CASSLSGGTDTQYF.

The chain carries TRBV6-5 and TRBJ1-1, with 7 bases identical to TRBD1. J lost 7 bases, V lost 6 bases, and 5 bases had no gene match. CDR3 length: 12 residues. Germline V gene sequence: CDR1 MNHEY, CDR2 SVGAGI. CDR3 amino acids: CASSVRQGEAFF. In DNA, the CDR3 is TGTGCCAGCAGCGTACGACAGGGTGAAGCTTTCTTT.

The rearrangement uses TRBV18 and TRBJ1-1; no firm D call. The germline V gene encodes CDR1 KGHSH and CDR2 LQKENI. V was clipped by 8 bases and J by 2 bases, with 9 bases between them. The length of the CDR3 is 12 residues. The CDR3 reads CASRTANTEAFF. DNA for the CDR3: TGTGCCAGCCGAACAGCCAACACTGAAGCTTTCTTT.

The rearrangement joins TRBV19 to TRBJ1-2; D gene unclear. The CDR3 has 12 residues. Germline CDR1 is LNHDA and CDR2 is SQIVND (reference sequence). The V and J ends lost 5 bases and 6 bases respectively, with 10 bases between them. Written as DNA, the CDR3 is TGTGCCAGTAGTCGGAGGGAGGATGGCTACACCTTC. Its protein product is CASSRREDGYTF. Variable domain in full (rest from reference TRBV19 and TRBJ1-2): DGGITQSPKYLFRKEGQNVTLSCEQNLNHDAMYWYRQDPGQGLRLIYYSQIVNDFQKGDIAEGYSVSREKKESFPLTVTSAQKNPTAFYLCASSRREDGYTFGSGTRLTVV.

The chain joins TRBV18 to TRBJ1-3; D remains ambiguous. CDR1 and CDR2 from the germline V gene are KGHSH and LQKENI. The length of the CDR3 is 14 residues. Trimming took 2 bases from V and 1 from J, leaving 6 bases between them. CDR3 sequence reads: CASSPIQSGNTIYF. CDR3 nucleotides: TGTGCCAGCTCACCAATACAGTCTGGAAACACCATATATTTT.

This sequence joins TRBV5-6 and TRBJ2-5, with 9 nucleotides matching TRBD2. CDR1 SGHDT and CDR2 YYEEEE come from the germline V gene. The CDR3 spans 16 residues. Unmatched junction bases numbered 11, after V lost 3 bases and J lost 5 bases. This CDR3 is CASSYDSGSLTETQYF. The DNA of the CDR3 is TGTGCCAGCAGCTACGATAGCGGGAGCTTGACTGAGACCCAGTACTTC.